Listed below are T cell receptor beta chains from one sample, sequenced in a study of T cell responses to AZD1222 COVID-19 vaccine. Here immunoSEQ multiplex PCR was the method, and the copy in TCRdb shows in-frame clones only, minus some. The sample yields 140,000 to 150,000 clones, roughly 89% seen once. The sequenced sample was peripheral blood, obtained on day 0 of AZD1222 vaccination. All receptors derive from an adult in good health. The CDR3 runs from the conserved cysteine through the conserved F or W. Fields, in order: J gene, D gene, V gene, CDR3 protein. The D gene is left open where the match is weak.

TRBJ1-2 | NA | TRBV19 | CASTSRRGDYGYTF
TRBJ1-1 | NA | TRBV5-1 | CASSEGSRVATEAFF
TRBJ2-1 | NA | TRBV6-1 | CASTEADWYGYNEQFF
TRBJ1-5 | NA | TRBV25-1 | CASSVPDSNQPQHF
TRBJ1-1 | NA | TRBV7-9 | CASSFDANTEAFF
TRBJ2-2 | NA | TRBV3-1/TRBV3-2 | CASRRQGTGELFF
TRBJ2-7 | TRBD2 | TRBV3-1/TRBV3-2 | CASSQYPSRGGSYEQYF
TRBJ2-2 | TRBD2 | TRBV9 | CASSVASGRGNTGELFF
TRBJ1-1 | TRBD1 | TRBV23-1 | CASRLSRGPTPPSNTEAFF
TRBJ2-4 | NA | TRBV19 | CASSPLGVAKNIQYF
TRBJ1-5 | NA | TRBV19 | CASNTGASGPQHF
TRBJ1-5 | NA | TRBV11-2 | CASSWKGNSPQHF
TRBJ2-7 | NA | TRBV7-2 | CASSRDISYEQYF
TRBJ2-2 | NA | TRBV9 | CASSVGVGIVNTGELFF
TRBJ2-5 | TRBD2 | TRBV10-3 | CATGTSGGETQYF
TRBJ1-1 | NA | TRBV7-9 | CASSLVGEPTEAFF
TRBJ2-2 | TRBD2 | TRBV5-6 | CASSLAGGPSTGELFF
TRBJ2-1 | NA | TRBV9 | CASSVEANNEQFF
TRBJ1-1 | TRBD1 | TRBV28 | CASSSPGQGTKRNTEAFF